A single sample is the source of the 15 T cell receptor beta chains below, sequenced in a study of T cell repertoires in cytomegalovirus infection. TCRdb recomputed calls from the reads with MiXCR, one row per CDR3 protein. In the table there are about 920,000 distinct CDR3 sequences, approximately 31% of which are singletons. Their target antigens are unknown. This specimen consisted of cultured CD8+ T cells from PBMCs, obtained from culture after CMV antigen stimulation. These receptors came from a human donor in good health (CMV status not recorded). Some clones in this sample may be carry-over from other donors' samples.

This clonotype came up a few times. This chain connects TRBV5-1 to TRBJ1-1; D uncertain. Trimming pared 3 bases from V and 4 bases from J, leaving 16 bases between. CDR1 and CDR2 from the germline V gene are SGHRS and YFSETQ. This CDR3 region has 15 residues. In nucleotides, the CDR3 is TGCGCCAGCAGCTCCCCGGAGGGAATAGGCACTGAAGCTTTCTTT. Translated: CASSSPEGIGTEAFF.

This rearrangement joins TRBV7-9 to TRBJ1-1, with a possible D match to TRBD1 (6 bases). V lost 7 bases to trimming and J lost 0 bases, with 18 bases between them. Per the germline V gene, CDR1 is SEHNR and CDR2 is FQNEAQ (reference sequence). CDR3 length equals 16 residues. This CDR3 reads CASTLAEGGVNTEAFF. The CDR3 bases are TGTGCCAGCACATTAGCCGAGGGGGGGGTGAACACTGAAGCTTTCTTT. Drawing the rest from reference TRBV7-9 and TRBJ1-1, the complete variable domain is DTGVSQNPRHKITKRGQNVTFRCDPISEHNRLYWYRQTLGQGPEFLTYFQNEAQLEKSRLLSDRFSAERPKGSFSTLEIQRTEQGDSAMYLCASTLAEGGVNTEAFFGQGTRLTVV.

V is TRBV7-3 and J is TRBJ2-1, with 12 bases matching TRBD2. V lost 2 bases, J lost 9 bases, and 5 bases stayed unmatched. This CDR3 is built from 15 residues. The germline CDR1 and CDR2 sequences are SGHTA and FQGTGA. Here the CDR3 reads CASSLLAGGDAEQFF. The CDR3 region has the DNA TGTGCCAGCAGCTTACTAGCGGGGGGGGATGCTGAGCAGTTCTTC.

The chain recombines TRBV6-5 with TRBJ2-5; 7 nucleotides match TRBD1. V lost 6 bases and J lost 1; bases outside the gene matches: 17. Germline V gives CDR1 MNHEY, CDR2 SVGAGI. CDR3 length: 18 amino acids. CDR3 amino acids: CASRLNRGLVYGQETQYF. As DNA, the CDR3 is TGTGCCAGCAGACTTAACAGGGGTCTAGTATATGGCCAAGAGACCCAGTACTTC.

V gene TRBV27 combines with J gene TRBJ1-5; D unclear. Germline CDR1 and CDR2: MNHEY and SMNVEV (reference sequence). The CDR3 has 14 residues. V shed 0 bases and J shed 4 bases, with 7 bases lying between them. The chain's CDR3 is CASSLSQVNQPQHF. The CDR3 nucleotides are TGTGCCAGCAGTTTATCTCAAGTTAATCAGCCCCAGCATTTT.

This chain links TRBV9 with TRBJ1-1; weak D call: TRBD1 (6 bases). Germline CDR1 reads SGDLS; CDR2 reads YYNGEE. The CDR3 is made up of 18 amino acids. The V gene lost 0 bases and the J gene lost 0 bases, with 18 bases spanning the gap. The CDR3 loop reads CASSVVPPGQNMNTEAFF. The CDR3 DNA reads as TGTGCCAGCAGCGTAGTTCCCCCCGGACAGAACATGAACACTGAAGCTTTCTTT.

This clonotype occurred a few times. The V call is TRBV5-1, the J call TRBJ1-1, with D hard to call. The CDR3 runs 13 residues. Germline values: CDR1 SGHRS, CDR2 YFSETQ. V shed 4 bases and J shed 9 bases, with 16 bases lying between them. The CDR3 is CASSTEDGVKAFF. DNA of the CDR3: TGCGCCAGCAGCACCGAAGACGGGGTGAAAGCTTTCTTT.

The chain combines TRBV25-1 with TRBJ2-2, with D possibly TRBD1 on 6 matching bases. Trimming stripped 2 bases from V and 6 bases from J, with 16 bases between. Per the germline V gene, CDR1 is MGHDK and CDR2 is SYGVNS. The CDR3 is 16 amino acids. For the CDR3, the DNA is TGTGCCAGCAGTGAACCAGGGGCCCTAACGGCCGGGGAGCTGTTTTTT. It yields the protein CASSEPGALTAGELFF.

This clonotype was observed many times. This chain uses TRBV6-2 or TRBV6-3 with TRBJ1-5; 7 bases are shared with TRBD1. This CDR3 comprises 16 residues. J was trimmed by 5 bases and V by 6 bases; bases with no gene match: 13. Germline assignment: CDR1 MNHEY and CDR2 SVGEGT. CDR3 loop: CASRPPGTVYHQPQHF. In nucleotides, the CDR3 is TGTGCCAGCAGACCACCCGGGACAGTGTATCATCAGCCCCAGCATTTT.

This clonotype has at least ten counts. This chain joins TRBV7-2 and TRBJ1-1; possibly TRBD1 for D (5 bases). Germline loops: CDR1 SGHTA, CDR2 FQGNSA. The V end lost 5 bases, the J end lost 3 bases, and 16 bases lay between the germline ends. The CDR3 has 15 residues. The CDR3 protein is CASSDLEAGHTEAFF. The CDR3 nucleotides read TGTGCCAGCAGCGATCTAGAAGCGGGGCACACTGAAGCTTTCTTT. The full variable domain, completed using reference TRBV7-2 and TRBJ1-1, is GAGVSQSPSNKVTEKGKDVELRCDPISGHTALYWYRQSLGQGLEFLIYFQGNSAPDKSGLPSDRFSAERTGGSVSTLTIQRTQQEDSAVYLCASSDLEAGHTEAFFGQGTRLTVV.

In this sample, this clonotype turned up many times. The rearrangement uses TRBV27 and TRBJ2-2; no clear D. Between the trimmed V and J ends, which lost 3 bases and 3 bases, there was a span of 8 bases. Germline V gives CDR1 MNHEY, CDR2 SMNVEV (reference sequence). The CDR3 is made up of 14 amino acids. This chain's CDR3 is CASSFGPYTGELFF. The CDR3 DNA reads TGTGCCAGCAGTTTTGGGCCTTACACCGGGGAGCTGTTTTTT.

This clonotype came up a few times. CDR3 sequence: CASSQLDSSTDTQYF. The CDR3, as DNA: TGCGCCAGCAGCCAACTGGACAGCTCCACAGATACGCAGTATTTT. This chain connects TRBV4-1 to TRBJ2-3; perhaps TRBD1 as D (6 bases). Trimming stripped 2 bases from V and 2 bases from J, with 11 bases between. Germline V CDR1 and CDR2: MGHRA, YSYEKL. This CDR3 has 15 residues.

V usage is TRBV13 and J usage is TRBJ2-4; no firm D call. Germline-derived CDR1 and CDR2 are PRHDT and FYEKMQ (reference sequence). V lost 3 bases to trimming and J lost 8 bases, with 11 bases between them. The CDR3 is 13 amino acids. CDR3 sequence (DNA): TGTGCCAGCAGCTTCGGTGGTGTGGACATTCAGTACTTC. Protein: CASSFGGVDIQYF. The full variable domain, rest sourced from reference TRBV13 and TRBJ2-4, is AAGVIQSPRHLIKEKRETATLKCYPIPRHDTVYWYQQGPGQDPQFLISFYEKMQSDKGSIPDRFSAQQFSDYHSELNMSSLELGDSALYFCASSFGGVDIQYFGAGTRLSVL.

A few counts support this clonotype. CDR3 sequence: CSVRGLGSTEAFF. CDR3 sequence (DNA): TGCAGCGTCAGGGGGCTCGGGAGCACTGAAGCTTTCTTT. V and J are TRBV29-1 and TRBJ1-1; 8 bases line up with TRBD1. The CDR3 covers 13 residues. The germline CDR1 and CDR2 sequences are SQVTM and ANQGSEA. With V trimmed by 6 bases and J by 4 bases, 7 bases remained unmatched.

This chain uses TRBV14 with TRBJ2-5; 7 bases map to TRBD1. The CDR3 is 15 residues long. V shed 2 bases and J 3 bases; nucleotides not matched to a gene: 6. Germline CDR1 is SGHDN and CDR2 is FVKESK. The CDR3 is CASSQSKGQKETQYF. CDR3 bases: TGTGCCAGCAGCCAAAGCAAGGGACAGAAAGAGACCCAGTACTTC. Complete variable domain (other parts from reference TRBV14 and TRBJ2-5): EAGVTQFPSHSVIEKGQTVTLRCDPISGHDNLYWYRRVMGKEIKFLLHFVKESKQDESGMPNNRFLAERTGGTYSTLKVQPAELEDSGVYFCASSQSKGQKETQYFGPGTRLLVL.